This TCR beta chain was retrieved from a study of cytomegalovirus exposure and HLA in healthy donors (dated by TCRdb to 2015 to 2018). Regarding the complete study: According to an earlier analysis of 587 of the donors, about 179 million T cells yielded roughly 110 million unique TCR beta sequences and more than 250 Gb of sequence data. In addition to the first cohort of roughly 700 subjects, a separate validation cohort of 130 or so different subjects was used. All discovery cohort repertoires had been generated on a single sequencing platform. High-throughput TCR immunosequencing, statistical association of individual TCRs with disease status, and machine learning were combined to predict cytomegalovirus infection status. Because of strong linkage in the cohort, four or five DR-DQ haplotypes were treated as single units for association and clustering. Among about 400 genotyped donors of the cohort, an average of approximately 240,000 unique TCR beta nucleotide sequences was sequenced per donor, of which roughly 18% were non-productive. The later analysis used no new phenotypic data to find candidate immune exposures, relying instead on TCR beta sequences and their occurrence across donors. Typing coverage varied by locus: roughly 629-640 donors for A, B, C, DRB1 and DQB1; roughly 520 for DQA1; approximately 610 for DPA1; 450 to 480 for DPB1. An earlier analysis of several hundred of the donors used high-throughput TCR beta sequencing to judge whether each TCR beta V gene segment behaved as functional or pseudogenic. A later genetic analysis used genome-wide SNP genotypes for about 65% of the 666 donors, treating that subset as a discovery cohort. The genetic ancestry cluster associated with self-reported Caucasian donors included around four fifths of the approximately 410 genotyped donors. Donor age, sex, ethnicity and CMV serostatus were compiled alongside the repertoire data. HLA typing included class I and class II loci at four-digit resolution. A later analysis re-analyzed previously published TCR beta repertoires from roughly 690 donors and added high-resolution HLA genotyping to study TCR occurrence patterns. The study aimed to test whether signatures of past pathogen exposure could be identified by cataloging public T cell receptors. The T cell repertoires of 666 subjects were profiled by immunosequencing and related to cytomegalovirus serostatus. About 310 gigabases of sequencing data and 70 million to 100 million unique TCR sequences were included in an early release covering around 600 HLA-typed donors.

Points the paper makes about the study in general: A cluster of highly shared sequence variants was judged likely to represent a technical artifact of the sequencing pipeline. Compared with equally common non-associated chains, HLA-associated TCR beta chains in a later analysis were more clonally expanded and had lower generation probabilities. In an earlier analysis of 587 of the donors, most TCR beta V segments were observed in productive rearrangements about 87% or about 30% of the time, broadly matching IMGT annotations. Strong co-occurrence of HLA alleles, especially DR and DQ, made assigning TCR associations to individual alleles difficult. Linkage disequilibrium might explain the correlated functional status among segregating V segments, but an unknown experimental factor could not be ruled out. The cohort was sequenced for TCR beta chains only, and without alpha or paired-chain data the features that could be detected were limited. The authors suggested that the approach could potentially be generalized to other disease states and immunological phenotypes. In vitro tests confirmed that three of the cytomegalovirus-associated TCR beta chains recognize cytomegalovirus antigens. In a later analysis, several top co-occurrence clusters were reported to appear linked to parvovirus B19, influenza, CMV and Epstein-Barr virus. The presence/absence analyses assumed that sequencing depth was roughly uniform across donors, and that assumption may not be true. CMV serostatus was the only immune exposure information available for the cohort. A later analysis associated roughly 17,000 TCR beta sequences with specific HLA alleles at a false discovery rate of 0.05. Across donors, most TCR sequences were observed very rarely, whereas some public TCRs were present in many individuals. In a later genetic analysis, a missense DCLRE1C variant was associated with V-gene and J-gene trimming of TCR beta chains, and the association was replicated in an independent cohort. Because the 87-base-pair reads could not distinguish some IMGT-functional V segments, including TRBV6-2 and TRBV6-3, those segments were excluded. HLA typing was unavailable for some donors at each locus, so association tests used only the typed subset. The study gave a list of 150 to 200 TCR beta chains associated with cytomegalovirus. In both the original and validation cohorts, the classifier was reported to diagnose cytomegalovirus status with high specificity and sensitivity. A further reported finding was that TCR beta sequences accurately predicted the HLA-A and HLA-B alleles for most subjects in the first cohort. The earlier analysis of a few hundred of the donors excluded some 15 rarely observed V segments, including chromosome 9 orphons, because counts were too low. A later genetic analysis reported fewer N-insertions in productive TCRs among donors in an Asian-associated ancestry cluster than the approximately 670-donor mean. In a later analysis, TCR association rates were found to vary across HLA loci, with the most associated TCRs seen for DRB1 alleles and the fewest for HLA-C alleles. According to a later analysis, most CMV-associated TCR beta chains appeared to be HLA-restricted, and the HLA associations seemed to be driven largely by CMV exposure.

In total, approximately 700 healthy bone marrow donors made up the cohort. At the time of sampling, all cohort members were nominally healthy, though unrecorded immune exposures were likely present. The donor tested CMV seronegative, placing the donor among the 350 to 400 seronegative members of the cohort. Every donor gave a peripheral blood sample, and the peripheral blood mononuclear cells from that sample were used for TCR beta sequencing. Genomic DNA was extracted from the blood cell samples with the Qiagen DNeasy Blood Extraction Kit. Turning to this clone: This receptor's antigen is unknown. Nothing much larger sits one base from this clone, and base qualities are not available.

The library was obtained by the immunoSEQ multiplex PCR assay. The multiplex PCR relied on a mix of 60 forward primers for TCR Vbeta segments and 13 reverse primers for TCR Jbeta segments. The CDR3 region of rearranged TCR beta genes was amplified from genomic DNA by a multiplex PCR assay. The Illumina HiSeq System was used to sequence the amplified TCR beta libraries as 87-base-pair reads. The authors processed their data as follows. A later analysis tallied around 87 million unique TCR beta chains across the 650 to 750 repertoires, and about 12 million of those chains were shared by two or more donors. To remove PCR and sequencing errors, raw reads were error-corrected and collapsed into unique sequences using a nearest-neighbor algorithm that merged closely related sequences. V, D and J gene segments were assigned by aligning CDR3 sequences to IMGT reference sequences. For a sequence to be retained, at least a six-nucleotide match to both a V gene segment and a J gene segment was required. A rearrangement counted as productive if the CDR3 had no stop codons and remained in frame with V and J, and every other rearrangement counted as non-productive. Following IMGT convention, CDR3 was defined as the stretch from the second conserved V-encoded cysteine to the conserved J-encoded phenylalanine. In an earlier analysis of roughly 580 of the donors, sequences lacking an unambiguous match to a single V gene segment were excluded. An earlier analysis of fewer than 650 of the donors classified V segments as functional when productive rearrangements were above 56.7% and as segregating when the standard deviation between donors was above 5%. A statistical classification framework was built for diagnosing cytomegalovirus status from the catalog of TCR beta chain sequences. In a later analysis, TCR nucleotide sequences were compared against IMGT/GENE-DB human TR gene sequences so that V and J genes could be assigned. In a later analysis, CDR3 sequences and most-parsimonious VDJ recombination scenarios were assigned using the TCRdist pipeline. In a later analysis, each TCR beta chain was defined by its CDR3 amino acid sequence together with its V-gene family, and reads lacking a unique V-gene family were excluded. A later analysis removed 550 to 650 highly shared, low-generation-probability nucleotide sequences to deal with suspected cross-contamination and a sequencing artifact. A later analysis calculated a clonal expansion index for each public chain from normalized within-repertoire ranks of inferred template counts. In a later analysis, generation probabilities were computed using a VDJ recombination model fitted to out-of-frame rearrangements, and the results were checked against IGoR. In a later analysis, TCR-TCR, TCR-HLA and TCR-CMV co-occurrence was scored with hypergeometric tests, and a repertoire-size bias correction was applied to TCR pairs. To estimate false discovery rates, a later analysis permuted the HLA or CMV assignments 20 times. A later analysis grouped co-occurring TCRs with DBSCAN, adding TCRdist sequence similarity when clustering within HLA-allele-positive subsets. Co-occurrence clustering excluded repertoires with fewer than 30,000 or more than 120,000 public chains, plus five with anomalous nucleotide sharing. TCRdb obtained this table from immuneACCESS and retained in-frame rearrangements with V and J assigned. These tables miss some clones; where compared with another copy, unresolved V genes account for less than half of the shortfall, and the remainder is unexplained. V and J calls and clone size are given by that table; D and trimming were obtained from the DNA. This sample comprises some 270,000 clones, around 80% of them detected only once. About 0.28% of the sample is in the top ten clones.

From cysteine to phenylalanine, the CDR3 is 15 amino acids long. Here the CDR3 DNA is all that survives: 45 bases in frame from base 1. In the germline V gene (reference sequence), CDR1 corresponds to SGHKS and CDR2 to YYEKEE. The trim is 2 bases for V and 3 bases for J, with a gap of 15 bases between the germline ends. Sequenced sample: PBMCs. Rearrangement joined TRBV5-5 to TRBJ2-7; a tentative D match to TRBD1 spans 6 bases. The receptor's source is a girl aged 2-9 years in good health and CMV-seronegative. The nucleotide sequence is TGTGCCAGCAGCTTCTACCCGACAGGACACTACGAGCAGTACTTC. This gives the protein CASSFYPTGHYEQYF.